This T cell receptor (beta chain) was documented in a study of shared clonotypes between healthy human individuals. Over several immunoSEQ plates, each subset's genomic DNA was distributed in even portions. Each unsorted PBMC replicate got 300 ng genomic DNA, tens of thousands of genomes. Unsorted PBMC DNA was sequenced on ten immunoSEQ deep assay plates. Clones were read by immunoSEQ multiplex PCR, and TCRdb kept only the in-frame ones, dropping some. The sample holds roughly 510,000 clones; 75% to 80% are singletons and the top ten take under 15%. Study-level points and caveats: With few donors, the genetic and exposure-history diversity represented was limited.

Points on this clone: What it binds is unknown.

The germline CDR1 and CDR2 sequences are SGHRS and YFSETQ. The CDR3 loop spans 16 amino acids. Trimming removed 4 bases from V and 0 bases from J; junction bases left unmatched: 5. J is TRBJ2-7 and V is TRBV5-1; 12 bases fit TRBD1. The clonotype was recovered from a woman between 40 and 50 years old in good health. Some clones in this sample may be carry-over from other donors' samples. The material sequenced was PBMCs. CDR3 nucleotide sequence: TGCGCCAGCAGCACTCGGGACAGGGGGCTCTCCTACGAGCAGTACTTC. This codes for CASSTRDRGLSYEQYF.